This T cell receptor beta chain is drawn from a study of shared clonotypes between healthy human individuals. For the study at large: A few men and a couple of women, aged 18 to 49, were donors.

The CDR3 is 11 amino acids. V was cut by 3 bases and J by 8 bases, with 8 bases left in between. The germline gives CDR1 SGDLS, CDR2 YYNGEE. Naive CD8 cells comprised CD45RO-negative, CCR7-positively selected cells, excluding terminally differentiated effector memory CD45RA+ cells. TCRdb's copy holds only in-frame clones and misses some; the assay was immunoSEQ multiplex PCR. The sample includes about 600,000 clones, roughly 95% of them seen just once. V gene TRBV9 combines with J gene TRBJ1-2; no definite D call. Input material: naive CD8+ T cells sorted from blood. This TCR was sampled from a woman in her twenties or thirties in good health. CDR3 nucleotides: TGTGCCAGCAGCGCTCAGAAAGGCTACACCTTC. It codes for CASSAQKGYTF. Variable domain in full (rest from reference TRBV9 and TRBJ1-2): DSGVTQTPKHLITATGQRVTLRCSPRSGDLSVYWYQQSLDQGLQFLIQYYNGEERAKGNILERFSAQQFPDLHSELNLSSLELGDSALYFCASSAQKGYTFGSGTRLTVV.